The clone carrying this T cell receptor beta chain was seen repeatedly, ten times or more. As yet, its antigen is unknown. Semi-nested PCR with Nested Universal Primer A followed constant-region reverse priming of full-length variable regions. TCRdb re-derived calls from the 5' RACE reads in MiXCR, one entry per CDR3 protein. The sample has over 45,000 distinct CDR3 sequences; approximately 27% are singletons. Cells sorted as Tregs were CD4+, CD25+ and CD127-/low. General study points: Tumor Treg TCRs overlapped most with tumor naive CD4+ cells. Tumor memory CD4+ T cell TCR gene usage was found to cluster with blood and lymph node memory CD4+ cells and with lymph node naive CD4+ cells. The larger cohort examined one V-J beta rearrangement, not whole repertoires.

The length of the CDR3 is 13 residues. With 1 base removed from V and 8 bases from J, the gap between germline ends came to 11 bases. The chain links TRBV12-3 or TRBV12-4 to TRBJ1-2; D is perhaps TRBD1 (5 bases). The sequence derives from a female donor with breast cancer. Material for sequencing was tumor-infiltrating Tregs sorted from the breast tumor. CDR3 sequence (DNA): TGTGCCAGCAGTTTAGTGGGGGTCGGAGGCTACACCTTC. Residues: CASSLVGVGGYTF.